In this sample, the clone carrying this TCR beta chain turned up once. In the original analysis: Amplification from reference gene primers served as the basis for estimated nucleated cell counts. Using immunoSEQ multiplex PCR, the repertoire was profiled, and TCRdb retains in-frame clones only, with some absent. V and J calls and clone size are given by that table; D and trimming were obtained from the DNA. The table has 110,000 to 150,000 clones, around 78% seen once. These data originate in a study of blood T cell repertoires in COVID-19. The wider study: Material from acute and convalescent COVID-19 was sourced from the United States, Italy and Spain. PBMCs, B-cell-depleted T cells, or T cells were the source of the cDNA or gDNA that made up the material.

Germline values: CDR1 MDHEN, CDR2 SYDVKM. The CDR3 runs 15 residues. The V segment lost 4 bases and the J segment 7 bases; nucleotides outside the gene matches: 10. Sequencing was performed on peripheral blood. The chain carries TRBV28 and TRBJ1-2; 9 nucleotides line up with TRBD1. The receptor's source is a woman between 55 and 75 years old with acute or convalescent COVID-19. CDR3 sequence: CASSSYWDRAFGYTF. CDR3 DNA sequence: TGTGCCAGCAGTTCGTATTGGGACAGGGCTTTTGGCTACACCTTC.